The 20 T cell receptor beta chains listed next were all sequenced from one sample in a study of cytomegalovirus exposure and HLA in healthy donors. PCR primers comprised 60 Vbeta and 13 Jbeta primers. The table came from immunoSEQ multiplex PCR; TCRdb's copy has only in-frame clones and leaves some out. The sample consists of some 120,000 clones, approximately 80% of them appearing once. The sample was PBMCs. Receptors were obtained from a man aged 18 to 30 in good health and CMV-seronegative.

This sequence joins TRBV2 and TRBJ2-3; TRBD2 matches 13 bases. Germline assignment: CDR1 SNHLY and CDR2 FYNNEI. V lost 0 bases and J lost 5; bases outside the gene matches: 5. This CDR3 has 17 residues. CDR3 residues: CASSEAGLAGYRDTQYF. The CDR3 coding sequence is TGTGCCAGCAGTGAAGCGGGACTAGCGGGGTATAGAGATACGCAGTATTTT.

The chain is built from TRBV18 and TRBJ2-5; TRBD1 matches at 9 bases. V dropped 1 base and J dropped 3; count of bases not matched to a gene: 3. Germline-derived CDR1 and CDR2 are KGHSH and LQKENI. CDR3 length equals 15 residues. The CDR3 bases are TGTGCCAGCTCACCACGGGACAGGGCGGAAGAGACCCAGTACTTC. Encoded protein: CASSPRDRAEETQYF.

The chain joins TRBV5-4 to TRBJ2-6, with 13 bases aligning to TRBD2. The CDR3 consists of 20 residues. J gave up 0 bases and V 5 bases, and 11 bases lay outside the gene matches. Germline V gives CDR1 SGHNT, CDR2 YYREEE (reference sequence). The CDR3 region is CASSLGLAGAFTSGANVLTF. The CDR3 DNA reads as TGTGCCAGCAGTTTAGGACTAGCGGGGGCCTTTACCTCTGGGGCCAACGTCCTGACTTTC.

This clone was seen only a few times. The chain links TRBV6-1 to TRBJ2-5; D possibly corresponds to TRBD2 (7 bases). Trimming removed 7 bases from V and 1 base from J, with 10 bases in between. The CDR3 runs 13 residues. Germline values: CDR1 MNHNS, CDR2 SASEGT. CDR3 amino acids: CASTGGPQETQYF. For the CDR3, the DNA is TGTGCCAGCACCGGGGGGCCCCAAGAGACCCAGTACTTC.

This chain's CDR3 is CASSPTYRGPASGANVLTF. The CDR3 coding sequence is TGTGCCAGCTCACCTACTTACAGGGGTCCTGCGAGTGGGGCCAACGTCCTGACTTTC. The V gene is TRBV18, the J gene TRBJ2-6; 7 bases align to TRBD1. The CDR3 is 19 amino acids. Trimming took 3 bases from V and 3 from J; bases not matched to a gene: 14. Germline V gene sequence: CDR1 KGHSH, CDR2 LQKENI.

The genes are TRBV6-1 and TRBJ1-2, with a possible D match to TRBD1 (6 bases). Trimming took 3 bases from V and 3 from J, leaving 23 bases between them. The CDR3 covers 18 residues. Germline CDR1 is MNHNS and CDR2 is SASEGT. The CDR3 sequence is CASSDIGYRAHLYYGYTF. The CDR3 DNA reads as TGTGCCAGCAGTGACATAGGATACAGGGCGCATCTTTACTATGGCTACACCTTC.

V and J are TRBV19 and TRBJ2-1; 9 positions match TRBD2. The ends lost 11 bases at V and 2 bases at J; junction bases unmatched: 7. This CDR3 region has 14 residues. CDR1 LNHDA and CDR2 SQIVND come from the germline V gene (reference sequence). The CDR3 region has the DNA TGTGCCTCAAAAGCGGGGGGTCCCTACAATGAGCAGTTCTTC. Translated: CASKAGGPYNEQFF.

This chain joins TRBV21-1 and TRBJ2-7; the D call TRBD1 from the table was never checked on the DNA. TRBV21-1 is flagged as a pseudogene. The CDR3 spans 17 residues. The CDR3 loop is CASSKSRGTGSSYEQYF. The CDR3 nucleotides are TGTGCCAGCAGCAAAAGTAGAGGGACAGGATCTTCCTACGAGCAGTACTTC.

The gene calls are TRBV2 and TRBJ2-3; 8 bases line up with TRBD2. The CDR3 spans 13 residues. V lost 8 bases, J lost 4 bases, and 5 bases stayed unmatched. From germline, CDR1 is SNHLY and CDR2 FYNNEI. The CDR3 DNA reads TGTGCCAGCGAGGCGGGGGGTTCAGATACGCAGTATTTT. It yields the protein CASEAGGSDTQYF. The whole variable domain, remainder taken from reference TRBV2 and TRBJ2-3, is EPEVTQTPSHQVTQMGQEVILRCVPISNHLYFYWYRQILGQKVEFLVSFYNNEISEKSEIFDDQFSVERPDGSNFTLKIRSTKLEDSAMYFCASEAGGSDTQYFGPGTRLTVL.

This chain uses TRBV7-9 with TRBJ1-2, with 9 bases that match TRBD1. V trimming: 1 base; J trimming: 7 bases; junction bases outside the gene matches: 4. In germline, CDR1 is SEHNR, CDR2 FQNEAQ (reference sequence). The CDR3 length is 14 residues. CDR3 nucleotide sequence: TGTGCCAGCAGCTTAGTACAGGGGGCCCGTGGCTACACCTTC. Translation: CASSLVQGARGYTF.

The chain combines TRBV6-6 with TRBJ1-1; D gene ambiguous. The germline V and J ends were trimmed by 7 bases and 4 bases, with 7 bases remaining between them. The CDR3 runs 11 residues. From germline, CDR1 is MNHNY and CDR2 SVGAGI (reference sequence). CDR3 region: CASKRATEAFF. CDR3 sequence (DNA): TGTGCCAGCAAGCGGGCCACTGAAGCTTTCTTT.

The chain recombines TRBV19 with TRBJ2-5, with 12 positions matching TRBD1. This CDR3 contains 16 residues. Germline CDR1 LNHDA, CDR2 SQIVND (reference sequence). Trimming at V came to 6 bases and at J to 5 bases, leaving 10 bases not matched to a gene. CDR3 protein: CASSSMGTGGRETQYF. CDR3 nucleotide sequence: TGTGCCAGTAGCAGTATGGGGACAGGGGGCAGGGAGACCCAGTACTTC.

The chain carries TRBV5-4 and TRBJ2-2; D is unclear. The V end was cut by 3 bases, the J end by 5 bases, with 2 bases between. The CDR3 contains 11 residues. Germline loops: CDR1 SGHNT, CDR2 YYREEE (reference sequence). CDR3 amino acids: CASSSTGELFF. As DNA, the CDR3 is TGTGCCAGCAGCTCAACCGGGGAGCTGTTTTTT.

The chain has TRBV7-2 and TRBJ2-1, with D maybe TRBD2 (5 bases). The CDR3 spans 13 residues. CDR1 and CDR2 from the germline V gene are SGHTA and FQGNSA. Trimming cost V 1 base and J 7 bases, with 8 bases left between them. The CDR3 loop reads CASSLGLRNEQFF. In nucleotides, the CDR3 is TGTGCCAGCAGCTTAGGACTACGGAATGAGCAGTTCTTC.

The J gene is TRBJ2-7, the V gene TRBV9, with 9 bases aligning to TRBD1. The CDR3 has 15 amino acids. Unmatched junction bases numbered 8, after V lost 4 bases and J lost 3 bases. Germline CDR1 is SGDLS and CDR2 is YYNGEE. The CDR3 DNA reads TGTGCCAGCAGCCCCGGGACAGGGACGTACTACGAGCAGTACTTC. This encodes CASSPGTGTYYEQYF. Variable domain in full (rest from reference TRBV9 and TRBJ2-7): DSGVTQTPKHLITATGQRVTLRCSPRSGDLSVYWYQQSLDQGLQFLIQYYNGEERAKGNILERFSAQQFPDLHSELNLSSLELGDSALYFCASSPGTGTYYEQYFGPGTRLTVT.

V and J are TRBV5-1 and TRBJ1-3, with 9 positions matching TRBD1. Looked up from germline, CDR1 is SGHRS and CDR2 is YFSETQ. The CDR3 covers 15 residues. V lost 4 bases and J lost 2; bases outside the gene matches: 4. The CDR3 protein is CASSLDRGAGNTIYF. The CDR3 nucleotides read TGCGCCAGCAGCCTGGACAGGGGTGCTGGAAACACCATATATTTT.

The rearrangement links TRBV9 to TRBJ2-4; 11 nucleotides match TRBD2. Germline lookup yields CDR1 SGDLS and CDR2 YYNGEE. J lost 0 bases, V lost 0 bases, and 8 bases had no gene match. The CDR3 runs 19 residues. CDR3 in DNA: TGTGCCAGCAGCGTAGGAAGTAGCGGGGGGGGAATAGCCAAAAACATTCAGTACTTC. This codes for CASSVGSSGGGIAKNIQYF.

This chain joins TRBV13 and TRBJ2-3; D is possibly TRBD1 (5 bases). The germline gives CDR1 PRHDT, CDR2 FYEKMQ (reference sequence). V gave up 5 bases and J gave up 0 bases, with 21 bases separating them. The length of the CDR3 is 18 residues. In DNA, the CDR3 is TGTGCCAGCAGCCCCTTGTGGGGCCAACCCCATAGCACAGATACGCAGTATTTT. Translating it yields CASSPLWGQPHSTDTQYF. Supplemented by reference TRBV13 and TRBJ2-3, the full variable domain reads AAGVIQSPRHLIKEKRETATLKCYPIPRHDTVYWYQQGPGQDPQFLISFYEKMQSDKGSIPDRFSAQQFSDYHSELNMSSLELGDSALYFCASSPLWGQPHSTDTQYFGPGTRLTVL.

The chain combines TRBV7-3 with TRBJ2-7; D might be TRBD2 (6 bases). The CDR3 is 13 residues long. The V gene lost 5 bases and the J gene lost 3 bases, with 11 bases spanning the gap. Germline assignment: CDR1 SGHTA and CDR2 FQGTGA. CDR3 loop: CASSKAGGYEQYF. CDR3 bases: TGTGCCAGCAGCAAAGCCGGGGGCTACGAGCAGTACTTC. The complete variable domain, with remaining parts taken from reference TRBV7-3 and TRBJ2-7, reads GAGVSQTPSNKVTEKGKYVELRCDPISGHTALYWYRQSLGQGPEFLIYFQGTGAADDSGLPNDRFFAVRPEGSVSTLKIQRTERGDSAVYLCASSKAGGYEQYFGPGTRLTVT.

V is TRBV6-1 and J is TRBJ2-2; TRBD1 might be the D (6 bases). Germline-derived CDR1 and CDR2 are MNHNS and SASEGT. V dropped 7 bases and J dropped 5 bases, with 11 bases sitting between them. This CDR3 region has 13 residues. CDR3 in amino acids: CASTQGGTGELFF. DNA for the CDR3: TGTGCCAGCACACAGGGTGGGACCGGGGAGCTGTTTTTT.